A single sample is the source of the 23 T cell receptor beta chains below, sequenced in a study of T cell responses to AZD1222 COVID-19 vaccine. The data were produced by immunoSEQ multiplex PCR, yet TCRdb's version contains in-frame clones alone and is incomplete. In the table there are about 140,000 clones, about 92% of which are singletons. This material consisted of peripheral blood, taken on day 0 of AZD1222 vaccination. These receptors were collected from an adult in good health.

V gene TRBV6-5 combines with J gene TRBJ1-2; TRBD1 agrees at 10 bases. From germline, CDR1 is MNHEY and CDR2 SVGAGI. CDR3 length equals 16 residues. After removal of 2 bases from V and 7 bases from J, the junction contained 10 bases not matched to a gene. The CDR3 DNA is TGTGCCAGCAGTTACCCCATGACAGGGGGCTTGGGTGGCTACACCTTC. Its protein is CASSYPMTGGLGGYTF.

The rearrangement links TRBV4-2 to TRBJ2-7; 7 bases match TRBD2. V was pared by 3 bases and J by 2 bases, with 4 bases of the junction left unmatched. Germline CDR1 is LGHNA and CDR2 is YNFKEQ. This CDR3 comprises 14 residues. CDR3 protein: CASSHLTSPYEQYF. The CDR3 nucleotides read TGTGCCAGCAGCCACCTGACTAGCCCCTACGAGCAGTACTTC.

V gene TRBV2 combines with J gene TRBJ2-7; 9 bases line up with TRBD1. The V segment lost 7 bases and the J segment 6 bases; nucleotides outside the gene matches: 10. The length of the CDR3 is 14 residues. The germline V gene encodes CDR1 SNHLY and CDR2 FYNNEI. As DNA, the CDR3 is TGTGCCAGCACGACCGGACAGGGGACCGGCGAGCAGTACTTC. It is translated as CASTTGQGTGEQYF.

The rearrangement uses TRBV2 and TRBJ2-3, with D possibly being TRBD1 (5 bases). CDR1 and CDR2 (germline): SNHLY, FYNNEI. Trimming removed 3 bases from V and 2 bases from J, with 6 bases in between. The CDR3 extends over 13 amino acids. The chain's CDR3 is CASSDRVTDTQYF. The CDR3 region has the DNA TGTGCCAGCAGTGACAGGGTCACAGATACGCAGTATTTT.

The V and J genes are TRBV2 and TRBJ1-5; weak D call: TRBD1 (5 bases). This CDR3 contains 14 residues. Germline V gene sequence: CDR1 SNHLY, CDR2 FYNNEI. V dropped 8 bases and J dropped 2 bases, with 13 bases sitting between them. The CDR3 bases are TGTGCCAGCGGGGGTGTTGGGGGCAATCAGCCCCAGCATTTT. Its translation is CASGGVGGNQPQHF. Supplemented by reference TRBV2 and TRBJ1-5, the full variable domain reads EPEVTQTPSHQVTQMGQEVILRCVPISNHLYFYWYRQILGQKVEFLVSFYNNEISEKSEIFDDQFSVERPDGSNFTLKIRSTKLEDSAMYFCASGGVGGNQPQHFGDGTRLSIL.

This clone has just one count. This CDR3 reads CASRLRDQEDPWIIPYGYTF. In DNA, the CDR3 is TGTGCCAGTAGGCTCCGGGACCAAGAAGATCCGTGGATTATCCCCTATGGCTACACCTTC. The rearrangement uses TRBV19 and TRBJ1-2; D might be TRBD1 (5 bases). CDR3 length equals 20 residues. V was shortened by 6 bases and J by 4 bases, with 33 bases between the two germline ends. The germline V gene has CDR1 LNHDA and CDR2 SQIVND (reference sequence). Filled out from reference TRBV19 and TRBJ1-2, the complete variable domain reads DGGITQSPKYLFRKEGQNVTLSCEQNLNHDAMYWYRQDPGQGLRLIYYSQIVNDFQKGDIAEGYSVSREKKESFPLTVTSAQKNPTAFYLCASRLRDQEDPWIIPYGYTFGSGTRLTVV.

The rearrangement links TRBV30 to TRBJ1-1, with D unclear. The germline V gene encodes CDR1 GTSNPN and CDR2 SVGIG (reference sequence). This CDR3 region has 12 residues. Trimming removed 0 bases at V and 10 bases at J, with 12 bases between. The CDR3: CAWSVHEISAFF. In nucleotides, the CDR3 is TGTGCCTGGAGTGTCCATGAGATCTCAGCTTTCTTT.

This chain connects TRBV7-8 to TRBJ2-1; D may be TRBD1 or TRBD2 (6 bases each). This CDR3 has 13 residues. Trimming removed 5 bases at V and 5 bases at J, with 10 bases between. The germline CDR1 and CDR2 sequences are SGHVS and FQNEAQ. CDR3 region: CASSRGPDNEQFF. In DNA form, the CDR3 reads TGTGCCAGCAGCCGGGGGCCAGACAATGAGCAGTTCTTC. Variable domain in full (rest from reference TRBV7-8 and TRBJ2-1): GAGVSQSPRYKVAKRGQDVALRCDPISGHVSLFWYQQALGQGPEFLTYFQNEAQLDKSGLPSDRFFAERPEGSVSTLKIQRTQQEDSAVYLCASSRGPDNEQFFGPGTRLTVL.

The V and J genes are TRBV19 and TRBJ1-5; D gene uncertain. Germline CDR1 LNHDA, CDR2 SQIVND (reference sequence). The CDR3 is 11 amino acids. V lost 6 bases and J lost 10, with 10 bases in between. CDR3 DNA sequence: TGTGCCAGTAGCCCTGATTTACCCCAGCATTTT. This encodes CASSPDLPQHF.

The rearrangement links TRBV5-1 to TRBJ2-2; tentative D call: TRBD1 (5 bases). Per germline, CDR1 SGHRS and CDR2 YFSETQ. The V gene lost 0 bases and the J gene lost 3 bases, with 9 bases spanning the gap. The CDR3 totals 15 residues. The CDR3 sequence: CASSLGQSYTGELFF. CDR3 coding DNA: TGCGCCAGCAGCTTGGGACAGAGCTACACCGGGGAGCTGTTTTTT.

This sequence joins TRBV12-3 or TRBV12-4 and TRBJ1-2; weak D call: TRBD1 (5 bases). Trimming left V 4 bases short and J 4 bases short, with 7 bases between. The CDR3 totals 12 residues. The CDR3: CASSSGPYGYTF. DNA of the CDR3: TGTGCCAGCAGTTCAGGGCCCTATGGCTACACCTTC.

V gene TRBV5-8 combines with J gene TRBJ2-3, with 7 bases aligning to TRBD1. This CDR3 spans 18 amino acids. CDR1 SGHTS and CDR2 YDEGEE come from the germline V gene. With 2 bases clipped from V and 0 bases from J, the junction kept 12 bases outside the gene matches. CDR3 coding DNA: TGTGCCAGCAGCTTATTGAGACAGGGTTCTACGAGCACAGATACGCAGTATTTT. This sequence encodes CASSLLRQGSTSTDTQYF.

V usage is TRBV25-1 and J usage is TRBJ2-7; no firm D call. Trimming shortened V by 2 bases and J by 5 bases, and 10 bases separated the two germline ends. Per germline, CDR1 MGHDK and CDR2 SYGVNS. The length of the CDR3 is 13 residues. This CDR3 is CASSEPTWDEQYF. CDR3 bases: TGTGCCAGCAGTGAACCGACGTGGGACGAGCAGTACTTC.

The chain couples TRBV5-1 to TRBJ1-1; weak D call: TRBD1 (5 bases). Trimming left V 4 bases short and J 7 bases short, with 20 bases between. Germline-derived CDR1 and CDR2 are SGHRS and YFSETQ. This CDR3 is built from 15 residues. The DNA for the CDR3 is TGCGCCAGCAGCAGTCAGGAACCTCGAAGGGGTGAAGCTTTCTTT. Protein product: CASSSQEPRRGEAFF.

The V and J genes are TRBV18 and TRBJ1-4; 7 bases are shared with TRBD1. J lost 0 bases, V lost 2 bases, and 0 bases had no gene match. Germline CDR1 and CDR2: KGHSH and LQKENI. The CDR3 spans 15 residues. For the CDR3, the DNA is TGTGCCAGCTCACCAGACAGGGCAACTAATGAAAAACTGTTTTTT. It translates to CASSPDRATNEKLFF.

The chain is built from TRBV6-5 and TRBJ1-1, with a possible D match to TRBD1 (6 bases). The CDR3 is made up of 14 amino acids. The V and J ends lost 2 bases and 4 bases respectively, with 11 bases between them. The germline V gene encodes CDR1 MNHEY and CDR2 SVGAGI. This chain's CDR3 is CASSYKGEGTEAFF. In DNA form, the CDR3 reads TGTGCCAGCAGTTACAAGGGGGAGGGCACTGAAGCTTTCTTT.

This chain uses TRBV24-1 with TRBJ1-1; weak D call: TRBD1 (5 bases). Germline values: CDR1 KGHDR, CDR2 SFDVKD. The CDR3 spans 13 residues. V lost 5 bases and J lost 3, with 9 bases in between. As DNA, the CDR3 is TGTGCCACCAGTGCAGGGAGGGACACTGAAGCTTTCTTT. Translation: CATSAGRDTEAFF.

V usage is TRBV6-5 and J usage is TRBJ1-4; 7 bases align to TRBD1. The CDR3 has 15 residues. Germline V lookup: CDR1 MNHEY, CDR2 SVGAGI. V trimming: 6 bases; J trimming: 4 bases; junction bases outside the gene matches: 8. The CDR3 spells CASSPEGQHNEKLFF. The CDR3 DNA is TGTGCCAGCAGCCCCGAGGGACAGCATAATGAAAAACTGTTTTTT.

The CDR3 DNA follows: TGTGCCAGCAGTCCCGAAGGGAGCTCCTACAATGAGCAGTTCTTC. Its translation: CASSPEGSSYNEQFF. V gene TRBV27 combines with J gene TRBJ2-1, with a tentative D call TRBD2 (5 bases). Trimming stripped 5 bases from V and 0 bases from J, with 11 bases between. The length of the CDR3 is 15 residues. From germline, CDR1 is MNHEY and CDR2 SMNVEV (reference sequence).

The CDR3 loop reads CASSYGTAYQETQYF. The CDR3 coding sequence is TGTGCCAGCAGTTACGGAACAGCGTACCAAGAGACCCAGTACTTC. The rearrangement links TRBV6-6 to TRBJ2-5, with D unresolved. Trimming stripped 2 bases from V and 0 bases from J, with 10 bases between. Germline V gene sequence: CDR1 MNHNY, CDR2 SVGAGI (reference sequence). The CDR3 length is 15 residues.

This chain links TRBV19 with TRBJ2-1; the match to TRBD2 covers 15 bases. This CDR3 has 17 amino acids. The germline V gene has CDR1 LNHDA and CDR2 SQIVND (reference sequence). The V gene end was trimmed by 9 bases and the J gene end by 2 bases; junction bases not matched to a gene: 8. CDR3 in amino acids: CASYGTSGGRTYNEQFF. The CDR3 DNA follows: TGTGCCAGCTACGGGACTAGCGGGGGGCGAACCTACAATGAGCAGTTCTTC.

This rearrangement joins TRBV11-2 to TRBJ2-1, with unresolved D. V gave up 0 bases and J gave up 5 bases, with 5 bases separating them. The CDR3 consists of 13 residues. Germline CDR1 is SGHAT and CDR2 is FQNNGV. In DNA, the CDR3 is TGTGCCAGCAGCTTAGACTTGAACAATGAGCAGTTCTTC. Amino acids: CASSLDLNNEQFF.

This chain joins TRBV7-9 and TRBJ1-4; D is uncertain. The CDR3 spans 15 residues. Per germline, CDR1 SEHNR and CDR2 FQNEAQ (reference sequence). Deletions cut 5 bases from V and 6 bases from J, with 16 bases between. The CDR3 spells CASSLTGGLDEKLFF. The CDR3 region has the DNA TGTGCCAGCAGCCTCACGGGTGGACTTGATGAAAAACTGTTTTTT.